This is a list of T cell receptor beta chains from one sample in a study of blood T cell repertoires in COVID-19. Produced via immunoSEQ multiplex PCR; TCRdb's table is partial and in-frame only. The sample carries more than 150,000 clones, 65% to 85% recorded once. Material: peripheral blood. These receptor sequences come from a man in his sixties with active or convalescent COVID-19. CDR3s include the opening cysteine and the closing phenylalanine or tryptophan. The D gene is left open where the match is weak. Not every row has a clone size; where given, it reads once, few, many or a size class.

J,V,size,D,CDR3,DNA
TRBJ1-2,TRBV4-1,NA,NA,CASSQDQGPGAYGYTF,TGCGCCAGCAGCCAAGATCAGGGCCCCGGAGCCTATGGCTACACCTTC
TRBJ1-2,TRBV5-1,few,TRBD1,CASSLGQGDGYTF,TGCGCCAGCAGCCTAGGACAGGGTGATGGCTACACCTTC
TRBJ1-2,TRBV5-4,many,NA,CASSLVSGLGYGYTF,TGTGCCAGCAGCTTGGTATCAGGGCTCGGCTATGGCTACACCTTC
TRBJ2-3,TRBV11-3,NA,TRBD2,CASSTRAGGLSDTQYF,TGTGCCAGCAGCACCCGAGCGGGAGGACTCTCAGATACGCAGTATTTT
TRBJ1-2,TRBV6-2/TRBV6-3,NA,NA,CASSYDTSYGYTF,TGTGCCAGCAGTTACGACACCTCCTATGGCTACACCTTC
TRBJ2-2,TRBV24-1,NA,NA,CATSTVNTGELFF,TGTGCCACCAGTACGGTGAACACCGGGGAGCTGTTTTTT
TRBJ2-2,TRBV2,NA,TRBD1,CASHRDSETGELFF,TGTGCCAGCCATAGGGACAGTGAGACCGGGGAGCTGTTTTTT
TRBJ2-7,TRBV27,NA,TRBD1,CASSLRQGLYEQYF,TGTGCCAGCAGTCTCCGACAGGGCCTCTACGAGCAGTACTTC
TRBJ2-1,TRBV28,NA,TRBD2,CASSGLVDEQFF,TGTGCCAGCAGCGGACTAGTCGATGAGCAGTTCTTC
TRBJ2-6,TRBV5-1,NA,NA,CASSLTGAGGANVLTF,TGCGCCAGCAGCTTGACAGGCGCCGGGGGGGCCAACGTCCTGACTTTC
TRBJ1-1,TRBV29-1,NA,TRBD1,CSVAGQMNTEAFF,TGCAGCGTGGCGGGACAGATGAACACTGAAGCTTTCTTT
TRBJ2-6,TRBV19,NA,TRBD1,CASSAGTGGTGANVLTF,TGTGCCAGTAGTGCTGGGACAGGGGGAACTGGGGCCAACGTCCTGACTTTC
TRBJ2-3,TRBV7-3,NA,TRBD2,CASSSGTSGGVTDTQYF,TGTGCCAGCAGCTCCGGGACTAGCGGGGGGGTCACAGATACGCAGTATTTT
TRBJ1-5,TRBV4-3,NA,TRBD1,CASSQVTGAVQPQHF,TGCGCCAGCAGCCAAGTGACAGGGGCTGTTCAGCCCCAGCATTTT
TRBJ1-6,TRBV6-2/TRBV6-3,few,TRBD1,CASSSGTDNSPLHF,TGTGCCAGCAGTTCCGGGACAGATAATTCACCCCTCCACTTT
TRBJ2-7,TRBV9,NA,NA,CASSIRGGYEQYF,TGTGCCAGCAGCATCAGGGGCGGATACGAGCAGTACTTC
TRBJ1-2,TRBV7-9,NA,TRBD1,CASSHLDRGQVYTF,TGTGCCAGCAGCCATTTGGACAGGGGGCAAGTCTACACCTTC
TRBJ2-1,TRBV14,NA,TRBD2,CASSRLAGGYNEQFF,TGTGCCAGCAGCCGCCTAGCGGGAGGTTACAATGAGCAGTTCTTC
TRBJ2-7,TRBV3-1/TRBV3-2,few,NA,CASSQGITRWEQYF,TGTGCCAGCAGCCAAGGTATTACTAGGTGGGAGCAGTACTTC
TRBJ2-3,TRBV3-1/TRBV3-2,NA,NA,CASSHQYTQYF,TGTGCCAGCAGCCATCAATATACGCAGTATTTT
TRBJ2-5,TRBV5-4,NA,TRBD2,CASSTGTSGRRQTQYF,TGTGCCAGCAGCACGGGGACTAGCGGGAGGAGGCAGACCCAGTACTTC
TRBJ2-5,TRBV4-1,NA,TRBD1,CASSQDRTGGLTKIFPYF,TGCGCCAGCAGCCAAGATAGGACAGGGGGCCTCACTAAGATCTTTCCCTACTTC
TRBJ2-5,TRBV6-5,NA,NA,CASSSRGYQETQYF,TGTGCCAGCAGTTCACGAGGGTACCAAGAGACCCAGTACTTC
TRBJ1-5,TRBV30,NA,TRBD1,CAWSQGGEQPQHF,TGTGCCTGGAGTCAAGGGGGCGAACAGCCCCAGCATTTT
TRBJ1-2,TRBV7-2,once,NA,CASSPTVQIGGYTF,TGTGCCAGCAGCCCCACGGTCCAAATTGGTGGCTACACCTTC
TRBJ1-1,TRBV4-2,few,NA,CASSPPEARSEAFF,TGTGCCAGCAGCCCCCCGGAGGCCCGTAGTGAAGCTTTCTTT
TRBJ2-1,TRBV6-2/TRBV6-3,few,TRBD2,CASSYLGRGGQSEQFF,TGTGCCAGCAGTTACTTGGGTCGGGGGGGGCAGAGTGAGCAGTTCTTC
TRBJ1-1,TRBV30,many,TRBD1,CAWSEGAPEAFF,TGTGCCTGGAGTGAGGGGGCTCCTGAAGCTTTCTTT
TRBJ2-1,TRBV7-9,NA,TRBD1,CASSPDRGLREQFF,TGTGCCAGCAGCCCAGACAGGGGCCTACGTGAGCAGTTCTTC
TRBJ1-1,TRBV29-1,NA,NA,CSVQGSGRRADTEAFF,TGCAGCGTTCAGGGCAGTGGCCGAAGGGCGGATACTGAAGCTTTCTTT